The present entry profiles one TCR beta chain with its context. Its binding antigen is unknown. No base-level quality is on record; no much larger clone is a single base apart. TRIzol reagent was used to extract total RNA from the cultured T cells. TCRbeta libraries were amplified from RNA by 5' rapid amplification of cDNA ends (5'RACE). Library concentration and integrity were checked with Qubit, an Agilent instrument, and quantitative PCR before sequencing. Sequencing of qualified libraries was performed on Illumina HiSeq or MiSeq by a commercial service provider. Per the original workflow: TCR sequences in each sample were identified with MiXCR version 1.8.2. For a clone to count as qualified, its CDR3 had to be longer than four amino acids, its nucleotide length had to be in-frame, and the clone could not contain a stop codon. A read counted as effective if the read contained the complete CDR3 structure. RT-PCR with 24 Vbeta primers, GeneScan spectratyping, and Sanger sequencing were used to validate the expanded clones. TCRdb applied fastp at Q25 and MiXCR to the public reads, then kept only in-frame beta chains. Rows with a matching CDR3 protein are joined into one entry that keeps the most common DNA and genes. TCRdb, not the original authors, processed these V and J calls. Within this sample are 9,000 to 15,000 distinct CDR3 sequences, with about two fifths of them counted one time only. The ten largest clones represent roughly 33% of the sample.

The data stem from a study of T cell repertoires and leukemia-associated antigens (dated by TCRdb to between 2019 and 2020). Turning to the overall study: Roughly 16.1 million effective reads were obtained overall, with each sample giving about 5.1 to 6.6 million read pairs and about 3.3 to 5.0 million effective reads. In vitro peptide stimulation of healthy T cells was used with the aim of identifying the antigen recognized by a TCR Vbeta21 clone previously found in CML patients.

The investigation overall reported the following: Numbers of Vbeta genes (about 60), Jbeta genes (around 13), VDJ rearrangements and unique CDR3s did not differ significantly among the four groups. Direct testing of the expanded clones' antigen specificity and function was not done, and further investigation was required.

The germline V gene encodes CDR1 SGHRS and CDR2 YFSETQ. Relative to germline, V is missing 0 bases and J is missing 2 bases, with 1 base of the junction outside any gene match. The cysteine opens and the phenylalanine closes a CDR3 of 14 amino acids. Only the CDR3 region is kept as DNA, spanning 42 bases read in frame from base 1. CD3+ T cells were initially rested overnight at over 2 million cells/mL in RPMI 1640 lacking fetal bovine serum. MACS immunomagnetic beads were used according to the manufacturer's instructions to isolate CD3+ T cells from PBMCs. The source material was CD3+ T cells sorted from blood and cultured. This chain joins TRBV5-1 to TRBJ1-2, and TRBD1 matches 7 of the central bases. The sequence derives from a female donor in good health. CDR3 loop: CASSLGQGNYGYTF. In nucleotide form, the sequence is TGCGCCAGCAGCTTGGGACAGGGAAACTATGGCTACACCTTC.